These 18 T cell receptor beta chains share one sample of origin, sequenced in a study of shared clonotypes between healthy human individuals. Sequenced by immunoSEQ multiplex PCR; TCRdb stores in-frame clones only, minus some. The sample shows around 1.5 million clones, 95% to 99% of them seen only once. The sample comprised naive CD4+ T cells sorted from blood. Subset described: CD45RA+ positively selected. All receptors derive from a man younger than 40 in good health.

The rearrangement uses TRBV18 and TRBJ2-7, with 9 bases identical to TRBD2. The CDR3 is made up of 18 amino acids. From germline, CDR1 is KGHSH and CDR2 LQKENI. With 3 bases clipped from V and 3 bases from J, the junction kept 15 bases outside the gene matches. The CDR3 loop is CASSPYRLAGSGNYEQYF. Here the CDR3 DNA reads TGTGCCAGCTCACCTTACCGCCTAGCGGGATCGGGAAACTACGAGCAGTACTTC.

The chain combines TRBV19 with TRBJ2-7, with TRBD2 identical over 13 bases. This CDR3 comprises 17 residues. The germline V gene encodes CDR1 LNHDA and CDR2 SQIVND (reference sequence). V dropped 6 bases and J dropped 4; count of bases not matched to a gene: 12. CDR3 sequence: CASSYTGTSGTGYEQYF. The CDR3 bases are TGTGCCAGTAGCTATACCGGGACTAGCGGGACGGGGTACGAGCAGTACTTC.

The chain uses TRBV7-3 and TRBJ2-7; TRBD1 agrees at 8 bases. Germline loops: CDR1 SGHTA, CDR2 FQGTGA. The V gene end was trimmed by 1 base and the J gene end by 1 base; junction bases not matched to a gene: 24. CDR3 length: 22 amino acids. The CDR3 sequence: CASSLKVQGALAPPKNSYEQYF. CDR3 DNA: TGTGCCAGCAGCTTAAAGGTCCAGGGGGCCTTAGCCCCACCAAAAAATTCCTACGAGCAGTACTTC.

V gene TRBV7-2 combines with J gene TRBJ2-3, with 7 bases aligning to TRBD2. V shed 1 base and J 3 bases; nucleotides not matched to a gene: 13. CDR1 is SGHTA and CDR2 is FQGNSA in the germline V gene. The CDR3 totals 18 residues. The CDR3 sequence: CASSLVPSSGGLTDTQYF. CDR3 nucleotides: TGTGCCAGCAGCTTAGTTCCTTCTAGCGGAGGATTGACAGATACGCAGTATTTT. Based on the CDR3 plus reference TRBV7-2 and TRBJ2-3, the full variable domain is GAGVSQSPSNKVTEKGKDVELRCDPISGHTALYWYRQSLGQGLEFLIYFQGNSAPDKSGLPSDRFSAERTGGSVSTLTIQRTQQEDSAVYLCASSLVPSSGGLTDTQYFGPGTRLTVL.

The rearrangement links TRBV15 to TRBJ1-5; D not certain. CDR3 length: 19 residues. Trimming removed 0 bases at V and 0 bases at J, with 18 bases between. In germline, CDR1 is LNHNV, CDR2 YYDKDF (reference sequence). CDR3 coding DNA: TGTGCCACCAGCAGAGATCGGATAAGCCAGGAATATAGCAATCAGCCCCAGCATTTT. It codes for CATSRDRISQEYSNQPQHF.

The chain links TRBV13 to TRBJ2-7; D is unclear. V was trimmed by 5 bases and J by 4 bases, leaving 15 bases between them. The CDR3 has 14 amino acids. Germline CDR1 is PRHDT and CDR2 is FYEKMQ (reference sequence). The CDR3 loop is CASSPDPFSYEQYF. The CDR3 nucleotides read TGTGCCAGCAGCCCAGACCCCTTCTCGTACGAGCAGTACTTC.

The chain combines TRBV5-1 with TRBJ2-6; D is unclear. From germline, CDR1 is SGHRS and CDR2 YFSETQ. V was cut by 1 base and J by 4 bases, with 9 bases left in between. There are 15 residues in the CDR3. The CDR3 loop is CASSLMEPGANVLTF. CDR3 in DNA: TGCGCCAGCAGCTTGATGGAGCCCGGGGCCAACGTCCTGACTTTC.

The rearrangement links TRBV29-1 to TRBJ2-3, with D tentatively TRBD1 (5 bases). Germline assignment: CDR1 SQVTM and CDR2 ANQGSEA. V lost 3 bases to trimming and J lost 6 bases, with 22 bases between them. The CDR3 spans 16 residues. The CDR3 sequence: CSVESRVGPRVDTQYF. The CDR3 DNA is TGCAGCGTTGAGAGCAGGGTTGGGCCCCGGGTGGATACGCAGTATTTT.

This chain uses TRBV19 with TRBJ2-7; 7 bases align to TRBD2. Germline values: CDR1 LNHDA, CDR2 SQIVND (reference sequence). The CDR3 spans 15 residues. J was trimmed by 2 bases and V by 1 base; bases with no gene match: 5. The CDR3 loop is CASSIAAGEPYEQYF. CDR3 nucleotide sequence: TGTGCCAGTAGTATAGCGGCGGGAGAACCCTACGAGCAGTACTTC.

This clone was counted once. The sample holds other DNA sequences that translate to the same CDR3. For the CDR3, the DNA is TGTGCCAGTAGTCCTCGGACAGGGATGAACACTGAAGCTTTCTTT. Protein sequence: CASSPRTGMNTEAFF. V is TRBV19 and J is TRBJ1-1; TRBD1 agrees at 8 bases. Germline values: CDR1 LNHDA, CDR2 SQIVND (reference sequence). The ends lost 5 bases at V and 0 bases at J; junction bases unmatched: 5. CDR3 size: 15 residues. Using reference TRBV19 and TRBJ1-1 for the parts outside the CDR3, the full variable domain is DGGITQSPKYLFRKEGQNVTLSCEQNLNHDAMYWYRQDPGQGLRLIYYSQIVNDFQKGDIAEGYSVSREKKESFPLTVTSAQKNPTAFYLCASSPRTGMNTEAFFGQGTRLTVV.

In DNA, the CDR3 is TGTGCCAGCAGTTCCGCGGGACGAGTCTGGAAGCAGTACTTC. Protein product: CASSSAGRVWKQYF. The chain carries TRBV28 and TRBJ2-7; weak D call: TRBD2 (6 bases). The CDR3 covers 14 residues. The ends were cut back, 4 bases at V and 8 bases at J, with 18 bases in the middle. From germline, CDR1 is MDHEN and CDR2 SYDVKM.

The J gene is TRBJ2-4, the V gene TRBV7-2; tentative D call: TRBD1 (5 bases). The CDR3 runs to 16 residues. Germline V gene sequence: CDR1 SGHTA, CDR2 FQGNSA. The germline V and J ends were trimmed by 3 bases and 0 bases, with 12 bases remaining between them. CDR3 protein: CASSFLPRVAKNIQYF. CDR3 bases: TGTGCCAGCAGCTTCCTTCCCAGGGTAGCCAAAAACATTCAGTACTTC.

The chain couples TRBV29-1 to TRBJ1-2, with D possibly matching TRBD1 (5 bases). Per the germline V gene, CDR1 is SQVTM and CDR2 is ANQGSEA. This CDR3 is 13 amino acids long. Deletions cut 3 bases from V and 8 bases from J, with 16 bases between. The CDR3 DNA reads TGCAGCGTTGATGGGTCAGGGTCTCAAGGCTACACCTTC. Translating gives CSVDGSGSQGYTF.

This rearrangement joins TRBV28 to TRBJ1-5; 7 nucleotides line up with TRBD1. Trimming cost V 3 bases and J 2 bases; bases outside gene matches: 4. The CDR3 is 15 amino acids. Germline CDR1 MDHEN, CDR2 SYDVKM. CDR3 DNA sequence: TGTGCCAGCAGTTTTAGACAGGGTGGCAATCAGCCCCAGCATTTT. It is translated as CASSFRQGGNQPQHF.

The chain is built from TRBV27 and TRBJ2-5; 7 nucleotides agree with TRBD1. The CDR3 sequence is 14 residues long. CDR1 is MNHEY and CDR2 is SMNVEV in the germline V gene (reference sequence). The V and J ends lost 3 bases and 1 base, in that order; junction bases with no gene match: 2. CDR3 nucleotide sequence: TGTGCCAGCAGTTTCCGGGACAGCCAAGAGACCCAGTACTTC. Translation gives CASSFRDSQETQYF.

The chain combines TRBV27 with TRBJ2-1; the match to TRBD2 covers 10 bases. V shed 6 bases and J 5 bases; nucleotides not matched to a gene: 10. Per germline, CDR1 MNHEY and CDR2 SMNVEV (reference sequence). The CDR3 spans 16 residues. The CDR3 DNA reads TGTGCCAGCAGCCTAATGCGGCTAGCGGGAGACAATGAGCAGTTCTTC. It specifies CASSLMRLAGDNEQFF.

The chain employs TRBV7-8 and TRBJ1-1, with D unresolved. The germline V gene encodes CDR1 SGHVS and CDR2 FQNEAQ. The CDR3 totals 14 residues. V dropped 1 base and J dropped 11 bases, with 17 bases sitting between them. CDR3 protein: CASSLVGDWGRAFF. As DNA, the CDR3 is TGTGCCAGCAGCTTAGTCGGCGATTGGGGTAGGGCTTTCTTT.

For the CDR3, the DNA is TGTGCCAGCAGTGAAAATGCAGATGAAGCTTTCTTT. It encodes CASSENADEAFF. The rearrangement joins TRBV2 to TRBJ1-1; D unclear. Germline V lookup: CDR1 SNHLY, CDR2 FYNNEI. CDR3 length: 12 residues. V was trimmed by 2 bases and J by 7 bases, leaving 8 bases between them.